This T cell receptor beta chain was observed in a study of patients and donors after allogeneic stem cell transplantation (dated by TCRdb to 2018 to 2020). From its cysteine to its phenylalanine, the CDR3 spans 16 amino acids. Only the CDR3 part of the read is kept: 48 bases, read in frame from the first base. Trimming removed 3 bases from V and 4 bases from J; the gene matches leave 4 bases unexplained. Taken from the germline V gene (reference sequence), the CDR1 and CDR2 loops are SEHNR and FQNEAQ. Library construction relied on RT-PCR. TCRdb records NextSeq 550 as the sequencer. The raw public reads went through TCRdb reprocessing: fastp at Q25, MiXCR clone calling, in-frame beta chains kept. Rows are combined by CDR3 protein, so each entry shows the most common genes and DNA. The sample profile shows approximately 200,000 distinct CDR3 sequences; more than 35% of them were found once. 33% of the sample is in the top ten clones.

With respect to this clonotype: This clone's antigen is unknown. No per-base quality is available; no much larger clone lies one base away.

The source of this sequence is a human donor who was either an allogeneic HSCT recipient or a stem cell or donor lymphocyte infusion donor (not recorded which). It is not recorded whose cells these are; they may come from a transplant donor. Recombination connected TRBV7-9 to TRBJ2-2, and 11 junctional nucleotides match TRBD1. Sequencing input: blood, either unsorted or a sorted T cell fraction (not recorded which). Read as DNA, the sequence is TGTGCCAGCAGCTTTGGACAGGGGGCCTGCACCGGGGAGCTGTTTTTT. Its protein reads: CASSFGQGACTGELFF.